The 4 T cell receptor beta chains reported below all come from one sample, sequenced in a study of blood T cell repertoires in COVID-19. This table comes from immunoSEQ multiplex PCR, and its TCRdb copy is limited to in-frame clones, with some not included. The top ten hold about 15% of the sample, which has some 52,000 clones, under 90% seen once. Sequenced input: peripheral blood. These receptors originate from a man in his 70s with acute or convalescent COVID-19.

V is TRBV7-2 and J is TRBJ1-1; D is unresolved. Germline V gene data show CDR1 as SGHTA and CDR2 as FQGNSA. CDR3 length equals 15 residues. With 1 base removed from V and 0 bases from J, the gap between germline ends came to 9 bases. The CDR3 spells CASSLGGSMNTEAFF. The CDR3 DNA follows: TGTGCCAGCAGCTTAGGAGGCAGCATGAACACTGAAGCTTTCTTT.

The chain couples TRBV24-1 to TRBJ1-5; possibly TRBD1 for D (5 bases). Germline V gene lookup returns CDR1 KGHDR and CDR2 SFDVKD. With 4 bases removed from V and 7 bases from J, the gap between germline ends came to 10 bases. This CDR3 is built from 13 residues. Here the CDR3 DNA reads TGTGCCACCAGTGACAGGGCCGAACAGCCCCAGCATTTT. Amino acid sequence: CATSDRAEQPQHF.

V is TRBV4-1 and J is TRBJ2-7, with D perhaps TRBD2 (5 bases). The CDR3 has 16 residues. Between the trimmed V and J ends, which lost 0 bases and 4 bases, there was a span of 16 bases. The germline gives CDR1 MGHRA, CDR2 YSYEKL. CDR3 amino acids: CASSQDWRLDVYEQYF. CDR3 sequence (DNA): TGCGCCAGCAGCCAAGATTGGAGGTTGGACGTGTACGAGCAGTACTTC.

V and J are TRBV9 and TRBJ1-2; 7 bases align to TRBD1. Losses at the gene ends were 2 bases for V and 5 bases for J; bases not matched to a gene: 6. This CDR3 is built from 14 residues. Germline V gene data show CDR1 as SGDLS and CDR2 as YYNGEE. The CDR3 reads CASSVRDSRYGYTF. CDR3 DNA sequence: TGTGCCAGCAGCGTCAGGGACAGTCGGTATGGCTACACCTTC.